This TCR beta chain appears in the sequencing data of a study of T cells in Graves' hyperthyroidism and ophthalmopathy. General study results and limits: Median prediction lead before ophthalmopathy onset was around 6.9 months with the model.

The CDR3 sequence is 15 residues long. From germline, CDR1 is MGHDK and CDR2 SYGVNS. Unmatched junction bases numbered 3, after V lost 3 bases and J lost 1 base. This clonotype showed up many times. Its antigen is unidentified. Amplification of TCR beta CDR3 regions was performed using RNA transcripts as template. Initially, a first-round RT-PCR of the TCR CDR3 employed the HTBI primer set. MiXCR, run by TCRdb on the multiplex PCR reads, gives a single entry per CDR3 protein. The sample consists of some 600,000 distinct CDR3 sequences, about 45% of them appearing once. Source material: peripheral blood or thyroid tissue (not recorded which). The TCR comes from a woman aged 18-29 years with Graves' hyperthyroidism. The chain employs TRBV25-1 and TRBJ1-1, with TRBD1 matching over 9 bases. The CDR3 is CASSDGQGKNTEAFF. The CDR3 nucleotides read TGTGCCAGCAGTGACGGACAGGGGAAGAACACTGAAGCTTTCTTT.